This T cell receptor (beta chain) was captured by sequencing in a study of T cell responses to AZD1222 COVID-19 vaccine. V lost 7 bases and J 1 base, leaving 10 bases between the germline ends. The CDR3 extends over 13 amino acids. Germline V gene lookup returns CDR1 SNHLY and CDR2 FYNNEI. Clones were sequenced by immunoSEQ multiplex PCR, and TCRdb holds only the in-frame ones, with some missing. The sample yields approximately 200,000 clones, roughly 90% seen once. The rearrangement links TRBV2 to TRBJ2-5, with D perhaps TRBD2 (5 bases). The clonotype was recovered from an adult who received the AZD1222 COVID-19 vaccine. The specimen was peripheral blood, collected 28 days after the second AZD1222 dose. The CDR3 bases are TGTGCCAGCATGGACCGGGGCCAAGAGACCCAGTACTTC. This sequence encodes CASMDRGQETQYF.